This T cell receptor beta chain derives from a study of spatial heterogeneity in lung cancer. Across the whole study: Sequence detection consistently recorded a greater number of beta-chain than alpha-chain sequences.

Time point described: sample taken at primary tumor resection. Unsorted whole RNA from tumor, nontumor lung or frozen PBMC underwent sequencing. There were approximately 69 donors, all of them untreated patients with early-stage non-small cell lung cancer. Regarding this clonotype: The antigen is undetermined.

Each CDR3 protein is one row after TCRdb ran MiXCR on the 5' RACE reads. The sample lists about 42,000 distinct CDR3 sequences, roughly 7% occurring once. Overall study results and limits: At resection, ubiquitous expanded tumor TCRs appeared in blood more than at follow-up.

The sample in question was PBMCs, obtained at surgery. This clonotype was sampled from a female donor with early-stage non-small cell lung cancer.

This chain's CDR3 is CSARDQGTLFQYF. As DNA, the CDR3 is TGCAGTGCTAGAGATCAAGGGACCCTTTTTCAGTACTTC. This rearrangement joins TRBV20-1 to TRBJ2-4; D may correspond to TRBD1 or TRBD2 (5 bases each). Germline V gives CDR1 DFQATT, CDR2 SNEGSKA (reference sequence). Trimming removed 0 bases at V and 11 bases at J, with 14 bases between. The CDR3 consists of 13 residues.